This T cell receptor beta chain stems from a study of blood T cell repertoires in COVID-19. About the research overall: Samples of COVID-19 (acute and convalescent) were obtained from the United States, Italy and Spain.

Followed longitudinally, the Seattle patients had been enrolled during active infection. In the study's own analysis: Amplification with reference gene primers provided the estimates of nucleated cell counts. Data came from immunoSEQ multiplex PCR; TCRdb stores just in-frame clones and leaves some out. That table furnishes V, J and clone size, whereas the DNA furnished D and trimming. This table has 300,000 to 400,000 clones, approximately 86% appearing once. The source material was peripheral blood. The clonotype comes from a woman aged 60-75 years with COVID-19, enrolled during active disease.

DNA for the CDR3: TGTGCCAGCAGCGCCCTAAGAGCAGACAGGTTGTCCCCTAACTATGGCTACACCTTC. Translation: CASSALRADRLSPNYGYTF. This rearrangement joins TRBV7-6 to TRBJ1-2, with D possibly matching TRBD1 (6 bases). The germline V gene encodes CDR1 SGHVS and CDR2 FNYEAQ. Trimming left V 5 bases short and J 0 bases short, with 25 bases between. The CDR3 loop spans 19 amino acids. The full variable domain, rest sourced from reference TRBV7-6 and TRBJ1-2, is GAGVSQSPRYKVTKRGQDVALRCDPISGHVSLYWYRQALGQGPEFLTYFNYEAQQDKSGLPNDRFSAERPEGSISTLTIQRTEQRDSAMYRCASSALRADRLSPNYGYTFGSGTRLTVV.